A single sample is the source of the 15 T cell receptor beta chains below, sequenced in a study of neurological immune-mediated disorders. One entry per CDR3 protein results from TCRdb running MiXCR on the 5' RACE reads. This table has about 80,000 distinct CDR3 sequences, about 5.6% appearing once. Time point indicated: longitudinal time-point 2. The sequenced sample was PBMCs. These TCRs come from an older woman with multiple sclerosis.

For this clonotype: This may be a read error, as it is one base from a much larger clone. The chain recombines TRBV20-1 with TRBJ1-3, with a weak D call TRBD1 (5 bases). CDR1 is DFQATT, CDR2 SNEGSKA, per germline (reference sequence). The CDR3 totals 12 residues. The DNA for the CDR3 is TGCAGTGCTGGGGGGTTGGGAAACATCATATATTTT. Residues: CSAGGLGNIIYF.

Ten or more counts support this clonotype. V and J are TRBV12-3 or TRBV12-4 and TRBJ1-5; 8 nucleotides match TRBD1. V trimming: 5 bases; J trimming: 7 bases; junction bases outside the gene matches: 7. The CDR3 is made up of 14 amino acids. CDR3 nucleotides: TGTGCCAGCAGTGGACAGGGTTTAGGGCAGCCCCAGCATTTT. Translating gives CASSGQGLGQPQHF.

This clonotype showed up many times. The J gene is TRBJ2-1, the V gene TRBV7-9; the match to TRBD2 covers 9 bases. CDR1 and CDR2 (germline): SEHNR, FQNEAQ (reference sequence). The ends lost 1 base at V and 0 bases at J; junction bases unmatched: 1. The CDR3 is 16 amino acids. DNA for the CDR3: TGTGCCAGCAGCTTAGGAGCGGGGGGCTCCTACAATGAGCAGTTCTTC. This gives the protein CASSLGAGGSYNEQFF.

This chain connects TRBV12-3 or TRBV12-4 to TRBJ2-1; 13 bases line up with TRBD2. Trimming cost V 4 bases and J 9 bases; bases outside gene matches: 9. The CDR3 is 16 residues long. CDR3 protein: CASSSTSGGNKGEQFF. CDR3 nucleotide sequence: TGTGCCAGCAGTTCGACTAGCGGGGGGAATAAAGGTGAGCAGTTCTTC.

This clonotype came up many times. CDR3 in amino acids: CASSYDRGPAKNIQYF. CDR3 sequence (DNA): TGTGCCAGCAGTTACGATCGGGGACCAGCCAAAAACATTCAGTACTTC. This chain connects TRBV6-2 or TRBV6-3 to TRBJ2-4; the D call may be TRBD1 or TRBD2 (5 bases each). This CDR3 comprises 16 residues. Per the germline V gene, CDR1 is MNHEY and CDR2 is SVGEGT. With 2 bases removed from V and 0 bases from J, the gap between germline ends came to 11 bases.

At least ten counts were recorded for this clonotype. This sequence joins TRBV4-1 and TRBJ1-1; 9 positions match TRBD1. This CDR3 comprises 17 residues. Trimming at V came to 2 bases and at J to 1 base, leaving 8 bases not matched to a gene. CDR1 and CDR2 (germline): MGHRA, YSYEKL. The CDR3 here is CASSQRNRGRANTEAFF. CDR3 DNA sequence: TGCGCCAGCAGCCAACGGAACAGGGGGCGAGCGAACACTGAAGCTTTCTTT.

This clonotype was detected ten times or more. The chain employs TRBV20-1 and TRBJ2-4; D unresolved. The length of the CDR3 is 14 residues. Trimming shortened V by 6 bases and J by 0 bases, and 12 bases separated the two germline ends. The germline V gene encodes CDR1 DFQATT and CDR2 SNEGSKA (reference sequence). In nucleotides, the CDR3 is TGCAGTGCCCCAGCGAGGCTAGCCAAAAACATTCAGTACTTC. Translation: CSAPARLAKNIQYF.

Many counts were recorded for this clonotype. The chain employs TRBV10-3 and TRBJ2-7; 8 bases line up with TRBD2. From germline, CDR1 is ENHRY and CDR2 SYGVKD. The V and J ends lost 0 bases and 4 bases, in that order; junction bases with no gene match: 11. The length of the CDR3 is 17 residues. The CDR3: CAISESWQAGVRYEQYF. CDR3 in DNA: TGTGCCATCAGTGAGTCGTGGCAAGCGGGGGTCCGTTACGAGCAGTACTTC.

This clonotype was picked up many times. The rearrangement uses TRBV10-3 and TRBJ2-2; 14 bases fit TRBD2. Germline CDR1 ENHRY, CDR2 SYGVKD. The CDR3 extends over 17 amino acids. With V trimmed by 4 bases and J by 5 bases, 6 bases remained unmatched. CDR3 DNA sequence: TGTGCCATCAGTGGAGGACTAGCGGGGGGAGGGACCGGGGAGCTGTTTTTT. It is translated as CAISGGLAGGGTGELFF.

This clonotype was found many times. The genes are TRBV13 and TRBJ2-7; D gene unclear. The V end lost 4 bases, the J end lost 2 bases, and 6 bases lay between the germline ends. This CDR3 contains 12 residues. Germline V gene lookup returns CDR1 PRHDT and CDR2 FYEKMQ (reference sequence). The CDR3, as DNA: TGTGCCAGCAGCTCAAAAGCCTACGAGCAGTACTTC. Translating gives CASSSKAYEQYF.

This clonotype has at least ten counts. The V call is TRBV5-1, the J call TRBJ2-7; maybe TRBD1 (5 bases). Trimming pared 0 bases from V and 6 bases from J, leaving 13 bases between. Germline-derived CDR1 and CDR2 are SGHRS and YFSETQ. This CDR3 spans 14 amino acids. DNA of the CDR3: TGCGCCAGCAGCTTGGGACCTGCAAGGGGCGAGCAGTACTTC. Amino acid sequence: CASSLGPARGEQYF. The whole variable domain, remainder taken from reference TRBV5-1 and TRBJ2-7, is KAGVTQTPRYLIKTRGQQVTLSCSPISGHRSVSWYQQTPGQGLQFLFEYFSETQRNKGNFPGRFSGRQFSNSRSEMNVSTLELGDSALYLCASSLGPARGEQYFGPGTRLTVT.

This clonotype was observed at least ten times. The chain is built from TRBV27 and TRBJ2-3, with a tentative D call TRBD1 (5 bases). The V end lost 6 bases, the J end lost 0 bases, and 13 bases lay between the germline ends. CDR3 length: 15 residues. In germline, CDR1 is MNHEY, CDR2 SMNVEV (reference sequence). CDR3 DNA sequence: TGTGCCAGCAGCCCTGCAGGGTATAGCACAGATACGCAGTATTTT. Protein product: CASSPAGYSTDTQYF.

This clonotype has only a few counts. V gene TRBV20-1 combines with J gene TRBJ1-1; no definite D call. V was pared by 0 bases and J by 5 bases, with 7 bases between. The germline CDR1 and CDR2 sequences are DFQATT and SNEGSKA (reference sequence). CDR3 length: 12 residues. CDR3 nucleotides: TGCAGTGCTAGAGAAAGGGAGACTGAAGCTTTCTTT. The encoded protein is CSARERETEAFF.

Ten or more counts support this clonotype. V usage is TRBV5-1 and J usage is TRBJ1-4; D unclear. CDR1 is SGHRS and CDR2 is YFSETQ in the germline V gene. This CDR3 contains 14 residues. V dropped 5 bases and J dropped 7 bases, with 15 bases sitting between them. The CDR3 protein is CASRPGQALEKLFF. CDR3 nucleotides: TGCGCCAGCAGACCCGGGCAGGCGCTTGAAAAACTGTTTTTT.

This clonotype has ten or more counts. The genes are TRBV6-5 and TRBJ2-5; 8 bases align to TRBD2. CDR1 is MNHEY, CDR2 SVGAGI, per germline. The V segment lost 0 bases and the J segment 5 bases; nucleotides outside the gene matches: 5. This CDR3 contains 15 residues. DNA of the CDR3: TGTGCCAGCAGTTACTCTAGCGGGGTTCGGGAGACCCAGTACTTC. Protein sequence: CASSYSSGVRETQYF.